In its sample, the clone carrying this T cell receptor (beta chain) was seen a few times. Its target is not known. TCRdb ran MiXCR on the reads and lists one entry per CDR3 protein. The table has some 920,000 distinct CDR3 sequences, roughly 30% seen once. These data originate in a study of T cell repertoires in cytomegalovirus infection. Overall study context: The public TCR beta signatures pointed to both CMV infection and matching HLA type.

Study-level findings and limits: Of the TCR beta families, the public ones yielded a cumulative frequency that identified carriers of CMV plus the relevant HLA. In two of eight donors, the top clonotype was HLA-C-restricted CMV-specific.

Sample: cultured CD8+ T cells from PBMCs, taken from culture after CMV antigen stimulation. The TCR originated in a human donor in good health (CMV status not recorded). Some clones in this sample may be carry-over from other donors' samples.

This chain's CDR3 is CASSSGGATWTSSYNEQFF. The CDR3 DNA follows: TGTGCCAGTAGCAGTGGCGGGGCTACATGGACGAGCTCCTACAATGAGCAGTTCTTC. V is TRBV19 and J is TRBJ2-1, with D possibly TRBD2 on 6 matching bases. The V gene lost 6 bases and the J gene lost 0 bases, with 24 bases spanning the gap. In germline, CDR1 is LNHDA, CDR2 SQIVND (reference sequence). The CDR3 has 19 residues.